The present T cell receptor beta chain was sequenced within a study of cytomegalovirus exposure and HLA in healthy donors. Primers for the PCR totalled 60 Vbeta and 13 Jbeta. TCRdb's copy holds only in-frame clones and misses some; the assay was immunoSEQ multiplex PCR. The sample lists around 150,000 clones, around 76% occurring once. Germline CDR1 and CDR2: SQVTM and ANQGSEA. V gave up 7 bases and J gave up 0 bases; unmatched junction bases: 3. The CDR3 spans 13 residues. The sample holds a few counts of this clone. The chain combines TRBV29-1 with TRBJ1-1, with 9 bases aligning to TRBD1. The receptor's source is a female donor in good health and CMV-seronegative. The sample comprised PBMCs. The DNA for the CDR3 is TGCAGCGGCGGACAGGGGATGAACACTGAAGCTTTCTTT. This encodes CSGGQGMNTEAFF.